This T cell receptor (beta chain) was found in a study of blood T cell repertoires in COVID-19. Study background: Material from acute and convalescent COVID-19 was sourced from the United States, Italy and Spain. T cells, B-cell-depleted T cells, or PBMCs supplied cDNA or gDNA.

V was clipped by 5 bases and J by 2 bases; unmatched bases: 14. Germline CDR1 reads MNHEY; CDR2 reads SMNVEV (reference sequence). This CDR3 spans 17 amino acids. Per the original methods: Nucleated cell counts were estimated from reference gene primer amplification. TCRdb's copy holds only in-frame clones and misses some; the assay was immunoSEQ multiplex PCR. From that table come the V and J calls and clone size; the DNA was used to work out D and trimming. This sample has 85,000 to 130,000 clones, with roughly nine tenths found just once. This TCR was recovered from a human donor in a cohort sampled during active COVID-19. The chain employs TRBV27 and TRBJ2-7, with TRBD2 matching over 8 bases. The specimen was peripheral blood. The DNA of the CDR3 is TGTGCCAGCAGTAAAGTCCAGGGTATCGGGAGGGCCTACGAGCAGTACTTC. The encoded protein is CASSKVQGIGRAYEQYF.